Listed below are T cell receptor beta chains from one sample, sequenced in a study of blood T cells in healthy people across ages. From the 5' RACE reads, TCRdb called clonotypes with MiXCR, one entry per CDR3 protein. This repertoire shows about 1.5 million distinct CDR3 sequences, roughly 43% found once; its top ten account for roughly 3.7%. Sequenced sample: blood. The origin of the receptors is a woman between 18 and 29 years old in good health. The CDR3 runs from the conserved cysteine through the conserved F or W. Fields, in order: V gene, clone size, J gene, D gene, CDR3 length, CDR3 protein, CDR3 DNA. The D gene is left open where the match is weak. Clone size, where shown, is once, few, many, or a class for clones that have expanded.

V: TRBV5-1
size: few
J: TRBJ1-1
D: -
length: 17
CDR3: CASSPAGHGGSNPEAFF
DNA: TGCGCCAGCAGCCCCGCGGGACATGGGGGGTCGAATCCTGAAGCTTTCTTT

V: TRBV4-3
size: -
J: TRBJ2-1
D: TRBD1
length: 16
CDR3: CASSQVDRGPYNEQFF
DNA: TGCGCCAGCAGCCAAGTCGACAGGGGGCCCTACAATGAGCAGTTCTTC

V: TRBV29-1
size: -
J: TRBJ2-2
D: TRBD2
length: 16
CDR3: CSVSPWGGANTGELFF
DNA: TGCAGCGTGAGCCCTTGGGGAGGGGCGAACACCGGGGAGCTGTTTTTT

V: TRBV21-1
size: -
J: TRBJ1-5
D: -
length: 15
CDR3: CASSGPGSSHQPQHF
DNA: TGTGCCAGCAGCGGTCCCGGGTCTTCTCATCAGCCCCAGCATTTT

V: TRBV29-1
size: -
J: TRBJ2-3
D: -
length: 13
CDR3: CSVEGGEADTQYF
DNA: TGCAGCGTTGAAGGGGGCGAGGCAGATACGCAGTATTTT

V: TRBV4-1
size: -
J: TRBJ2-3
D: -
length: 14
CDR3: CASSSLGRGNTQYF
DNA: TGCGCCAGCAGCTCTCTAGGAAGGGGGAATACGCAGTATTTT

V: TRBV10-3
size: once
J: TRBJ1-4
D: TRBD1
length: 16
CDR3: CAVSESGTGRNEKLFF
DNA: TGTGCCGTCAGTGAGTCCGGGACAGGGAGGAATGAAAAACTGTTTTTT

V: TRBV20-1
size: -
J: TRBJ2-3
D: TRBD1
length: 14
CDR3: CSARTRGTGDTQYF
DNA: TGCAGTGCTAGAACGCGGGGGACAGGGGATACGCAGTATTTT

V: TRBV29-1
size: -
J: TRBJ2-7
D: -
length: 14
CDR3: CSVLKLRTYNEQYF
DNA: TGCAGCGTTTTGAAACTCAGGACCTACAATGAGCAGTACTTC

V: TRBV25-1
size: few
J: TRBJ1-3
D: -
length: 12
CDR3: CASSEGGNTIYF
DNA: TGTGCCAGCAGTGAGGGAGGAAACACCATATATTTT

V: TRBV4-2
size: -
J: TRBJ2-7
D: -
length: 15
CDR3: CASSQEVSGGYEQYF
DNA: TGTGCCAGCAGCCAAGAGGTTAGCGGAGGGTACGAGCAGTACTTC

V: TRBV5-1
size: -
J: TRBJ1-2
D: TRBD1
length: 14
CDR3: CASSSTGGAEGYTF
DNA: TGCGCCAGCAGCTCGACAGGGGGCGCGGAGGGCTACACCTTC

V: TRBV18
size: -
J: TRBJ1-1
D: -
length: 13
CDR3: CASARDSGNEAFF
DNA: TGTGCCAGCGCACGAGACAGTGGCAATGAAGCTTTCTTT

V: TRBV11-2
size: -
J: TRBJ2-2
D: TRBD2
length: 17
CDR3: CASSLVGLAGFSGELFF
DNA: TGTGCCAGCAGCTTAGTTGGACTAGCGGGGTTTTCCGGGGAGCTGTTTTTT

V: TRBV12-3/TRBV12-4
size: -
J: TRBJ2-5
D: -
length: 16
CDR3: CAAAPRAGEEEETQYF
DNA: TGTGCCGCCGCGCCAAGAGCAGGGGAAGAGGAAGAGACCCAGTACTTC

V: TRBV20-1
size: few
J: TRBJ2-3
D: -
length: 14
CDR3: CSAYSARAVGTQYF
DNA: TGCAGTGCTTACTCCGCCAGGGCGGTAGGTACGCAGTATTTT

V: TRBV5-6
size: once
J: TRBJ2-4
D: -
length: 16
CDR3: CASSPYTGTLYNEQYF
DNA: TGTGCCAGCAGCCCCTACACGGGGACATTATACAATGAGCAGTACTTC

V: TRBV24-1
size: -
J: TRBJ1-2
D: TRBD1
length: 16
CDR3: CATSASGTGRNYGYTF
DNA: TGTGCCACCAGTGCTTCCGGGACAGGCCGTAACTATGGCTACACCTTC

V: TRBV24-1
size: -
J: TRBJ2-5
D: TRBD1
length: 15
CDR3: CATSEPQGAGETQYF
DNA: TGTGCCACCAGTGAACCTCAGGGGGCTGGAGAGACCCAGTACTTC

V: TRBV6-6
size: few
J: TRBJ1-1
D: TRBD1
length: 13
CDR3: CASTQDRDTEAFF
DNA: TGTGCCAGCACTCAAGACAGGGACACTGAAGCTTTCTTT

V: TRBV20-1
size: -
J: TRBJ1-1
D: -
length: 14
CDR3: CSARPRGRDTEAFF
DNA: TGCAGTGCTAGACCCCGGGGTCGGGACACTGAAGCTTTCTTT

V: TRBV12-3/TRBV12-4
size: -
J: TRBJ2-6
D: -
length: 17
CDR3: CASRYTLRRSGADVLTF
DNA: TGTGCCAGCAGGTACACGCTCCGACGCTCTGGGGCCGACGTCCTGACTTTC